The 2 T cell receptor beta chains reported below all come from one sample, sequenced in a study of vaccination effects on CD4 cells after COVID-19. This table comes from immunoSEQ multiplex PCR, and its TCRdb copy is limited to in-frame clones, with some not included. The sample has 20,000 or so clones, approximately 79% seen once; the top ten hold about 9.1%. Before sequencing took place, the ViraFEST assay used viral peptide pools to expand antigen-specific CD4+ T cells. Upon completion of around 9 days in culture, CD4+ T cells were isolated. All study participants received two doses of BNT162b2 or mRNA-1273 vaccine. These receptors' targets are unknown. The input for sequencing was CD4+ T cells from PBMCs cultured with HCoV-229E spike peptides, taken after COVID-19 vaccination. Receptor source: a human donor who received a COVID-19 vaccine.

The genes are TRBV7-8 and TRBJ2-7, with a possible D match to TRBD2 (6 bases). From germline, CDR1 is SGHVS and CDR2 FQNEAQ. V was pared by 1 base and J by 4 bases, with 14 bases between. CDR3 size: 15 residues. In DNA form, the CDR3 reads TGTGCCAGCAGCTTAGGCGGTAGCGGAACTTACGAGCAGTACTTC. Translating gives CASSLGGSGTYEQYF.

Here the CDR3 reads CASSFPGGETQYF. CDR3 in DNA: TGTGCCAGCAGCTTCCCAGGGGGAGAGACCCAGTACTTC. V is TRBV7-2 and J is TRBJ2-5; 7 bases fit TRBD1. The CDR3 covers 13 residues. With 3 bases clipped from V and 4 bases from J, the junction kept 2 bases outside the gene matches. Germline V gene lookup returns CDR1 SGHTA and CDR2 FQGNSA.